These T cell receptor beta chains were read from a single sample in a study of beta chain features in type 1 diabetes. Clones were read by immunoSEQ multiplex PCR, and TCRdb kept only the in-frame ones, dropping some. The sample yields approximately 38,000 clones, 55% to 70% seen once. Specimen: Tregs from blood. The receptor source for this set is a woman aged 25 to 39 in good health. The CDR3 runs from the conserved cysteine through the conserved F or W. The D gene is left open where the match is weak. Clone sizes are given selectively: once, few, many, or a class where the clone is expanded.

TRBV9	.	TRBJ2-1	.	TGTGCCAGCAGCGGGAGGAGCTACAATGAGCAGTTCTTC	CASSGRSYNEQFF
TRBV25-1	.	TRBJ2-7	.	TGTGCCAGCAGTGAAGGGGGGGCGGGCCTGGGGCCCTACGAGCAGTACTTC	CASSEGGAGLGPYEQYF
TRBV7-7	once	TRBJ2-1	TRBD2	TGTGCTAGCAGCTCGCTTTTGGGACTAGCTGTATCCAATGAGCAGTTCTTC	CASSSLLGLAVSNEQFF
TRBV7-2	.	TRBJ2-5	.	TGTGCCAGCAGCTTAAACGGCAGGTCCAACCAAGAGACCCAGTACTTC	CASSLNGRSNQETQYF
TRBV25-1	.	TRBJ2-1	TRBD1	TGTGCCAGCGATCCCTCCGAGGACAGGGGTACCCCTGGGCAGTTCTTC	CASDPSEDRGTPGQFF
TRBV10-3	.	TRBJ2-1	TRBD1	TGTGCCCTAACGGAAACAGGGGCGGACAATGAGCAGTTCTTC	CALTETGADNEQFF
TRBV6-1	few	TRBJ2-7	TRBD2	TGTGCCAGCAGTTCATTAGCGGGAGGTACCTACGAGCAGTACTTC	CASSSLAGGTYEQYF
TRBV19	.	TRBJ2-5	.	TGTGCCAGTAGTTTTAGCGTTCAAGAGACCCAGTACTTC	CASSFSVQETQYF
TRBV2	.	TRBJ2-3	.	TGTGCCAGCAGTAAAGGGGGCGCAGGCGGGAGTTATACAGATACGCAGTATTTT	CASSKGGAGGSYTDTQYF
TRBV27	.	TRBJ2-2	TRBD2	TGTGCCAGCAGACCATTTGGGTATAGCGGGAGTAGCCGAACCGGGGAGCTGTTTTTT	CASRPFGYSGSSRTGELFF
TRBV9	few	TRBJ2-1	TRBD2	TGTGCCAGCAGCGTACTAGCGGGAGCTGAGCAGTTCTTC	CASSVLAGAEQFF
TRBV2	.	TRBJ2-1	.	TGTGCCAGCAGCCGGGGTTACTACAATGAGCAGTTCTTC	CASSRGYYNEQFF
TRBV6-5	.	TRBJ2-2	.	TGTGCCAGCAGGGACAACGCGAACACCGGGGAGCTGTTTTTT	CASRDNANTGELFF
TRBV6-6	few	TRBJ1-1	.	TGTGCCAGTCATTCGGGGGAGGCTGAAGCTTTCTTT	CASHSGEAEAFF
TRBV9	.	TRBJ2-3	TRBD2	TGTGCCAGCAGCGTGCAAGCTAGCGGGAGTGGCACAGATACGCAGTATTTT	CASSVQASGSGTDTQYF